This T cell receptor (beta chain) comes out of a study of cytomegalovirus exposure and HLA in healthy donors. Study observations and caveats: Exclusion as indistinguishable affected some V segments, including TRBV6-2 and TRBV6-3.

Germline loops: CDR1 MGHRA, CDR2 YSYEKL. V lost 1 base to trimming and J lost 5 bases, with 9 bases between them. The CDR3 is 14 residues long. A multiplex PCR was run with 60 Vbeta primers and 13 Jbeta primers. Data came from immunoSEQ multiplex PCR; TCRdb stores just in-frame clones and leaves some out. Among around 95,000 clones, about 81% were seen once, and the ten largest hold roughly 4.3%. Donors consisted of healthy bone marrow donors. Of note for this clone: As yet, its antigen is unknown. Other DNA sequences in the sample encode the same CDR3.

The source material was PBMCs. J is TRBJ1-5 and V is TRBV4-1, with TRBD1 as a possible D gene (5 bases). This clonotype was obtained from a woman aged 40 to 50 in good health and CMV-seropositive. CDR3 protein: CASSQAGGDQPQHF. CDR3 coding DNA: TGCGCCAGCAGCCAAGCTGGGGGGGATCAGCCCCAGCATTTT.